This paragraph reports one T cell receptor (beta chain). The data originate from a study of shared clonotypes between healthy human individuals. Study details: Donors, aged 18 to 49, were a couple of women and a few men.

V lost 6 bases to trimming and J lost 3 bases, with 15 bases between them. Germline CDR1 reads MNHEY; CDR2 reads SMNVEV (reference sequence). The CDR3 runs 14 residues. Researchers divided each subset's genomic DNA evenly across several immunoSEQ plates. In the authors' workflow: ImmunoSEQ sequences covered only the junction and lacked quality scores; filtering therefore differed. Using immunoSEQ multiplex PCR, the repertoire was profiled, and TCRdb retains in-frame clones only, with some absent. V, J and clone size derive from that table, while D and trimming were established from the DNA sequence. The sample contains about 500,000 clones, around 77% of which appear only once. With unsorted samples, genomic DNA was obtained from tens of millions of PBMCs.

The TCR comes from a woman in her thirties or forties in good health. Some clones in this sample may be carry-over from other donors' samples. The specimen was PBMCs. This chain uses TRBV27 with TRBJ2-7; tentatively, D is TRBD2 (5 bases). CDR3 in DNA: TGTGCCAGCAGCATAGGACTTAATAGCTACGAGCAGTACTTC. Translation: CASSIGLNSYEQYF.